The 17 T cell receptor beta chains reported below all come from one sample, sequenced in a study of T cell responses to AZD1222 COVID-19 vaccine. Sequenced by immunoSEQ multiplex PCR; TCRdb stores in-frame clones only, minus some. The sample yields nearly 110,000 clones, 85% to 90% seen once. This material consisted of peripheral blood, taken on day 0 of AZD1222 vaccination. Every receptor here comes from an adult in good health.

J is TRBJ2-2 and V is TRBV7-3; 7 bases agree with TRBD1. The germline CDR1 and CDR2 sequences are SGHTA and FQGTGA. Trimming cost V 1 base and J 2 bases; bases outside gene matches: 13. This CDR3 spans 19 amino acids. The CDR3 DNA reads TGTGCCAGCAGCTTAAACCCCATTGAGACAGGGCACAACACCGGGGAGCTGTTTTTT. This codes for CASSLNPIETGHNTGELFF.

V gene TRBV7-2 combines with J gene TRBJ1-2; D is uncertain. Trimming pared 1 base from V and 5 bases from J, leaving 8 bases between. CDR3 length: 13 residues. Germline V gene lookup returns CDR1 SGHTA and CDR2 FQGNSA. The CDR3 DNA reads TGTGCCAGCAGCTTAGAGTTCGTGTATGGCTACACCTTC. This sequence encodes CASSLEFVYGYTF.

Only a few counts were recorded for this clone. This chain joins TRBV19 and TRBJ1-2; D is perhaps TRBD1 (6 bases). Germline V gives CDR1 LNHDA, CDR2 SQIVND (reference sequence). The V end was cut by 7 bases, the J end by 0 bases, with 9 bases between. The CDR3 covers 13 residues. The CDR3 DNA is TGTGCCAGTACAGGGGAACCTAACTATGGCTACACCTTC. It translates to CASTGEPNYGYTF.

This chain's CDR3 is CSAGARGSTEAFF. CDR3 sequence (DNA): TGCAGTGCTGGTGCGAGGGGGAGCACTGAAGCTTTCTTT. The chain joins TRBV20-1 to TRBJ1-1, with D perhaps TRBD1 (6 bases). Germline CDR1 is DFQATT and CDR2 is SNEGSKA (reference sequence). V shed 5 bases and J shed 4 bases, with 14 bases lying between them. The CDR3 is made up of 13 amino acids.

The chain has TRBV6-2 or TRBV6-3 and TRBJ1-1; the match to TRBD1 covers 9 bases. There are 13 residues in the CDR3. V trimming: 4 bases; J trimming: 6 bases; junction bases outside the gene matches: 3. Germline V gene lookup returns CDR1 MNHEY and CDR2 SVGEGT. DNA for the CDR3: TGTGCCAGCAGTTCCTACAGGGGGCCTGAAGCTTTCTTT. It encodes CASSSYRGPEAFF.

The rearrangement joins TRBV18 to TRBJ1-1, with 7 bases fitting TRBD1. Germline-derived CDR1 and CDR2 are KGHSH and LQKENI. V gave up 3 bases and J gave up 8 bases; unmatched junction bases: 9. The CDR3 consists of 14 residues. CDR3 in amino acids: CASSPDRERIEAFF. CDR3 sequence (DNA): TGTGCCAGCTCACCCGACAGGGAGAGGATAGAAGCTTTCTTT.

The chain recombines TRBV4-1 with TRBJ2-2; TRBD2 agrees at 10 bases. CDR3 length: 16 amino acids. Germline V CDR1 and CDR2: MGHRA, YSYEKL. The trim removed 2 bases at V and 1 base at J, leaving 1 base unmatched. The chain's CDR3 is CASSQPSGGNTGELFF. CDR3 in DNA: TGCGCCAGCAGCCAACCTAGCGGGGGGAACACCGGGGAGCTGTTTTTT.

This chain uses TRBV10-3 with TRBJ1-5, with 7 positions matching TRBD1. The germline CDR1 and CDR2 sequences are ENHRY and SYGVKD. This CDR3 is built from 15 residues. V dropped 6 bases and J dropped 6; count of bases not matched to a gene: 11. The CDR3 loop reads CAISPGTVTGQPQHF. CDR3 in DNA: TGTGCCATCAGCCCCGGGACAGTGACGGGTCAGCCCCAGCATTTT.

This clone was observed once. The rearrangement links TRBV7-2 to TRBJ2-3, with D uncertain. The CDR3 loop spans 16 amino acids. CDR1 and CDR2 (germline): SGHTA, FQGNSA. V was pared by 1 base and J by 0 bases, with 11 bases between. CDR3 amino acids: CASSLVGFSSTDTQYF. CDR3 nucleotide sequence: TGTGCCAGCAGCTTAGTCGGATTCTCTAGCACAGATACGCAGTATTTT.

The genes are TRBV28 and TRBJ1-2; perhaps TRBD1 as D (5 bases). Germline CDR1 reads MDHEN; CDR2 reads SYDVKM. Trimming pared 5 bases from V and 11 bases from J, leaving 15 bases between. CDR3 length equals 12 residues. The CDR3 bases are TGTGCCAGCAGTCCACAACAGGAAGGGTACACCTTC. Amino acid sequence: CASSPQQEGYTF.

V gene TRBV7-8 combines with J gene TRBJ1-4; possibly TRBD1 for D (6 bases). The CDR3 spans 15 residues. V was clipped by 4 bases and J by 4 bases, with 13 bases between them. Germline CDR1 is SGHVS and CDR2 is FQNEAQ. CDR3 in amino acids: CASSSHRVDNEKLFF. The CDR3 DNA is TGTGCCAGCAGCTCCCACAGGGTGGATAATGAAAAACTGTTTTTT.

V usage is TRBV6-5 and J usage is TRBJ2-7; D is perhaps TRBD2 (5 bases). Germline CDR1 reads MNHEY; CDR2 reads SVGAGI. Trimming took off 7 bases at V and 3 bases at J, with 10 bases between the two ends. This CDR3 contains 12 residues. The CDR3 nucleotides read TGTGCCAGCAACCCTAGCAGCTACGAGCAGTACTTC. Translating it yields CASNPSSYEQYF.

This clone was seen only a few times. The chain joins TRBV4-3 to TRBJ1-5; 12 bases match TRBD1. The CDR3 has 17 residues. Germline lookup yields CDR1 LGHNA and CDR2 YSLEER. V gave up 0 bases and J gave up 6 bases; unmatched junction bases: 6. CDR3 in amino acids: CASSQDWGTGGFQPQHF. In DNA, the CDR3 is TGCGCCAGCAGCCAAGATTGGGGGACAGGGGGCTTTCAGCCCCAGCATTTT.

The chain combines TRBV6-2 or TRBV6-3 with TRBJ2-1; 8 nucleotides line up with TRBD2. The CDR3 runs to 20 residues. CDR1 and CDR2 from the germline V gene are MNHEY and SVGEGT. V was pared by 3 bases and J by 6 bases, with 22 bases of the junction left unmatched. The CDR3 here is CASSYSPTRSAGGPFNEQFF. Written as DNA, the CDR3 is TGTGCCAGCAGTTATTCCCCGACAAGGAGCGCGGGAGGTCCCTTCAATGAGCAGTTCTTC.

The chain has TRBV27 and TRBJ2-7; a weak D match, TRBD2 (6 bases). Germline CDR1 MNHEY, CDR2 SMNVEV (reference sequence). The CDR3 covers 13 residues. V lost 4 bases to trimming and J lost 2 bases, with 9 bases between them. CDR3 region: CASSWDSTYEQYF. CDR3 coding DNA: TGTGCCAGCAGTTGGGACTCAACCTACGAGCAGTACTTC.

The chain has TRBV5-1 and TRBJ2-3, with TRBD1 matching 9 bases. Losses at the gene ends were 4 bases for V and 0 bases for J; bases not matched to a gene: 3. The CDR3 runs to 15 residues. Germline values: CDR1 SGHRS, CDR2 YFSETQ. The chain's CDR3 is CASSGQGISTDTQYF. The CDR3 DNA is TGCGCCAGCAGCGGACAGGGGATCAGCACAGATACGCAGTATTTT.

The CDR3 reads CASSLAEGGREQYF. CDR3 nucleotide sequence: TGCGCCAGCAGCTTGGCGGAGGGAGGGAGGGAGCAGTACTTC. This rearrangement joins TRBV5-1 to TRBJ2-7; the match to TRBD2 covers 7 bases. Germline trimming cut 0 bases from V and 7 bases from J; bases unmatched to any gene: 7. Germline CDR1 and CDR2: SGHRS and YFSETQ. The length of the CDR3 is 14 residues.